This T cell receptor beta chain was identified in a study of T cell responses to AZD1222 COVID-19 vaccine (dated by TCRdb to about 2021). For context, the study as a whole: Because spike-specific TCR depth and breadth did not differ between the two schedules, AZD1222 recipients who got a second dose at roughly 4 weeks were pooled with those who got a second dose at roughly 12 weeks. TCR sequencing covered roughly 230 trial participants: 200 to 220 given two doses of AZD1222 and 26 given two doses of MenACWY control vaccine. Trial participants were enrolled by age into 18-55, 56-69 and 70-plus year subgroups, with roughly 160, 29 and 62 TCR-sequenced participants respectively. Overall study outcomes, separate from this receptor: Participants were mostly white British and included more females than males, and it was suggested by the authors that clonal diversity may have been underestimated. No day 14 peak-response samples were available, so repertoires were characterized only after the peak T cell response. Reportedly, almost half of the unique spike-specific TCRs recognized epitopes lying outside the regions that are mutated in the B.1.351 and B.1.1.7 variants. In the small 56-69-year group, the increase in depth fell short of significance, most likely because of low power. Vaccine-associated CD4 TCRs spanned the whole spike protein, with dominant responses in regions 160-218 and 743-854. Conclusions about previously exposed vaccinees are limited, since just a handful of AZD1222 recipients were seropositive for SARS-CoV-2 at baseline. Spike-specific TCR breadth and depth rose significantly after two AZD1222 doses compared with day 0 and with MenACWY recipients.

CDR1 LNHNV and CDR2 YYDKDF are derived from the germline V gene (reference sequence). Trimming at the junction amounts to 0 bases on V and 0 bases on J, and the germline ends lie 9 bases apart. The CDR3 numbers 16 residues from cysteine through phenylalanine. Only the CDR3 DNA is retained, 48 bases long and in frame from the first base. The time point label of this sample denotes: baseline before first vaccination. The vaccinee samples were drawn from two UK trials, COV001 and COV002, one of which was a single-blind randomized controlled phase 2/3 trial testing AZD1222 (ChAdOx1 nCoV-19) in healthy adults. For TCRbeta chain sequencing, PBMC samples from trial participants were taken at day 0 and at day 28 after the second dose. The CDR3 regions of human TCRbeta chains were analyzed by immunosequencing. The paper's processing steps were these. TCRs in the repertoires were matched against a reference library of SARS-CoV-2-specific TCRs that had been generated with the MIRA antigen-specificity platform. Breadth was defined as the fraction of unique TCRs that were SARS-CoV-2-associated, and depth was defined as the fraction of total T cells that were SARS-CoV-2-associated. Using the MIRA data, each spike-specific TCR was mapped to the spike region that the TCR reacts to and placed in a CD4 or CD8 class. Log10-transformed breadth and depth values were compared by one-way ANOVA with Sidak's multiple comparisons tests. TCRdb holds this immuneACCESS table with in-frame rearrangements only. Some clones are missing; in checked studies, unresolved V genes explain under half, and the rest has no known cause. That table is the source of V, J and clone size, and D and trimming were worked out from the DNA. Present in this sample are about 88,000 clones, about 91% of which were seen just once. Less than 6.5% of the sample rests with the top ten.

Of note for this clone: The antigen this receptor binds is unknown. No base quality values were provided; no much bigger clone lies one nucleotide off.

The chain employs TRBV15 and TRBJ1-3; a tentative D call is TRBD1 (6 bases match). The TCR originated in an adult in good health. Material: peripheral blood, obtained on day 0 of AZD1222 vaccination. Here is the DNA: TGTGCCACCAGCAGAGACAGGGGATTCTCTGGAAACACCATATATTTT. This gives the protein CATSRDRGFSGNTIYF.